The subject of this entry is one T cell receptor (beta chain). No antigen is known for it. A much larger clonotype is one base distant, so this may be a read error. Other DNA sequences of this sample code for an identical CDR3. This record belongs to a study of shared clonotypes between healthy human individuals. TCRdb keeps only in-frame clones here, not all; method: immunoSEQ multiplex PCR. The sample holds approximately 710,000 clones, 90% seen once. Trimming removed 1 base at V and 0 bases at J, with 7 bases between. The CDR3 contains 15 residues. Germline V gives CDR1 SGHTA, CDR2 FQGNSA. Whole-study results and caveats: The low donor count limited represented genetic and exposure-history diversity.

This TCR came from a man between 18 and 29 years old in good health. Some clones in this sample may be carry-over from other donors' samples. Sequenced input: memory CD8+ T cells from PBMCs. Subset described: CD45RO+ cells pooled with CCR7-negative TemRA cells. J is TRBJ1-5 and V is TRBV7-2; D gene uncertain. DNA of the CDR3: TGTGCCAGCAGCTTAGGGGGATATAGCAATCAGCCCCAGCATTTT. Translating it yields CASSLGGYSNQPQHF.